Below are 20 T cell receptor beta chains sequenced from a single sample in a study of blood T cell repertoires in COVID-19. The assay was immunoSEQ multiplex PCR, and TCRdb's table has in-frame clones only and misses some. The repertoire holds hundreds of thousands of clones, with around nine tenths as singletons. Sequencing was done on a sample of peripheral blood. All receptors derive from a woman in her late teens or twenties who had recovered from COVID-19.

This rearrangement joins TRBV5-1 to TRBJ2-5, with a weak D call TRBD2 (5 bases). The V and J ends lost 2 bases and 5 bases respectively, with 19 bases between them. CDR1 is SGHRS and CDR2 is YFSETQ in the germline V gene. CDR3 length equals 16 residues. In DNA form, the CDR3 reads TGCGCCAGCAGCTTAACCCGGCCTAGCCCTCTGGAGACCCAGTACTTC. This sequence encodes CASSLTRPSPLETQYF.

This chain links TRBV6-4 with TRBJ2-2; weak D call: TRBD1 (6 bases). The germline V gene has CDR1 MRHNA and CDR2 SNTAGT. The CDR3 consists of 16 residues. V dropped 0 bases and J dropped 4 bases, with 12 bases sitting between them. In DNA, the CDR3 is TGTGCCAGCAGTGACTCCGAGGGGGACGGCACCGGGGAGCTGTTTTTT. This translates into CASSDSEGDGTGELFF.

V is TRBV5-5 and J is TRBJ2-7, with 8 bases lining up with TRBD1. V was pared by 9 bases and J by 2 bases, with 10 bases of the junction left unmatched. Germline assignment: CDR1 SGHKS and CDR2 YYEKEE (reference sequence). This CDR3 contains 14 residues. CDR3 DNA sequence: TGTGCCACCAGTCCGGGACAGGCGACCTACGAGCAGTACTTC. Protein product: CATSPGQATYEQYF. Combining the CDR3 with reference TRBV5-5 and TRBJ2-7 gives the whole variable domain DAGVTQSPTHLIKTRGQQVTLRCSPISGHKSVSWYQQVLGQGPQFIFQYYEKEERGRGNFPDRFSARQFPNYSSELNVNALLLGDSALYLCATSPGQATYEQYFGPGTRLTVT.

The rearrangement uses TRBV7-9 and TRBJ2-7; tentatively, D is TRBD1 (5 bases). Germline CDR1 reads SEHNR; CDR2 reads FQNEAQ (reference sequence). V lost 3 bases, J lost 2 bases, and 11 bases lay in between. The CDR3 loop spans 14 amino acids. CDR3 residues: CASSFSGRAYEQYF. DNA of the CDR3: TGTGCCAGCAGCTTTTCAGGCAGGGCCTACGAGCAGTACTTC.

The V gene is TRBV29-1, the J gene TRBJ1-5; D is unclear. This CDR3 is 15 amino acids long. Germline CDR1 reads SQVTM; CDR2 reads ANQGSEA. The V and J ends lost 6 bases and 0 bases respectively, with 15 bases between them. CDR3 residues: CSVTGRGGSNQPQHF. CDR3 DNA sequence: TGCAGCGTAACCGGACGGGGAGGTAGCAATCAGCCCCAGCATTTT.

The J gene is TRBJ2-7, the V gene TRBV5-1; weak D call: TRBD2 (6 bases). The CDR3 extends over 15 amino acids. CDR1 and CDR2 from the germline V gene are SGHRS and YFSETQ. The ends were cut back, 3 bases at V and 4 bases at J, with 17 bases in the middle. In nucleotides, the CDR3 is TGCGCCAGCAGCTCGGACGGGACGGAGGGGTACGAGCAGTACTTC. It codes for CASSSDGTEGYEQYF.

The J gene is TRBJ2-7, the V gene TRBV15, with 16 bases that match TRBD2. V trimming: 5 bases; J trimming: 4 bases; junction bases outside the gene matches: 5. Germline V gene sequence: CDR1 LNHNV, CDR2 YYDKDF (reference sequence). This CDR3 comprises 16 residues. The CDR3 region is CATSGTSGRARYEQYF. The CDR3 region has the DNA TGTGCCACCAGCGGGACTAGCGGGAGGGCCAGATACGAGCAGTACTTC.

The rearrangement uses TRBV30 and TRBJ2-1; D ambiguous. V dropped 2 bases and J dropped 6 bases, with 8 bases sitting between them. Germline assignment: CDR1 GTSNPN and CDR2 SVGIG (reference sequence). The CDR3 is made up of 12 amino acids. The CDR3 DNA is TGTGCCTGGAGTCCCCTATCCAATGAGCAGTTCTTC. It yields the protein CAWSPLSNEQFF. Supplemented by reference TRBV30 and TRBJ2-1, the full variable domain reads SQTIHQWPATLVQPVGSPLSLECTVEGTSNPNLYWYRQAAGRGLQLLFYSVGIGQISSEVPQNLSASRPQDRQFILSSKKLLLSDSGFYLCAWSPLSNEQFFGPGTRLTVL.

The chain has TRBV5-5 and TRBJ1-2; the D gene is possibly TRBD1 (5 bases). The CDR3 extends over 14 amino acids. Germline CDR1 and CDR2: SGHKS and YYEKEE (reference sequence). V was cut by 4 bases and J by 0 bases, with 10 bases left in between. The CDR3 spells CASSIDSSNYGYTF. Here the CDR3 DNA reads TGTGCCAGCAGCATCGACAGCTCTAACTATGGCTACACCTTC. Full variable domain (rest looked up from reference TRBV5-5 and TRBJ1-2): DAGVTQSPTHLIKTRGQQVTLRCSPISGHKSVSWYQQVLGQGPQFIFQYYEKEERGRGNFPDRFSARQFPNYSSELNVNALLLGDSALYLCASSIDSSNYGYTFGSGTRLTVV.

V and J are TRBV15 and TRBJ1-5; no clear D gene. The CDR3 length is 14 residues. Germline CDR1 and CDR2: LNHNV and YYDKDF (reference sequence). Deletions cut 2 bases from V and 2 bases from J, with 7 bases between. CDR3 loop: CATSRSGGNQPQHF. The CDR3 nucleotides are TGTGCCACCAGCAGATCCGGGGGCAATCAGCCCCAGCATTTT.

The chain carries TRBV27 and TRBJ2-1; D gene ambiguous. V lost 2 bases and J lost 3, with 5 bases in between. Germline CDR1 is MNHEY and CDR2 is SMNVEV (reference sequence). The CDR3 is 13 residues long. Here the CDR3 reads CASSLTYYNEQFF. The CDR3 bases are TGTGCCAGCAGTTTAACTTACTACAATGAGCAGTTCTTC.

The gene calls are TRBV5-6 and TRBJ2-1; 7 nucleotides match TRBD2. With V trimmed by 1 base and J by 8 bases, 15 bases remained unmatched. This CDR3 has 17 residues. Germline loops: CDR1 SGHDT, CDR2 YYEEEE. The CDR3 loop reads CASSLRRAGVGRDEQFF. The CDR3 DNA follows: TGTGCCAGCAGCTTGAGGCGGGCGGGAGTAGGCCGGGATGAGCAGTTCTTC. Complete variable domain (other parts from reference TRBV5-6 and TRBJ2-1): DAGVTQSPTHLIKTRGQQVTLRCSPKSGHDTVSWYQQALGQGPQFIFQYYEEEERQRGNFPDRFSGHQFPNYSSELNVNALLLGDSALYLCASSLRRAGVGRDEQFFGPGTRLTVL.

The chain employs TRBV29-1 and TRBJ1-1, with a tentative D call TRBD1 (6 bases). Germline CDR1 SQVTM, CDR2 ANQGSEA. This CDR3 has 14 residues. The germline V and J ends were trimmed by 5 bases and 0 bases, with 13 bases remaining between them. The DNA for the CDR3 is TGCAGCGTTATTTACAGGGCCTTGAACACTGAAGCTTTCTTT. This codes for CSVIYRALNTEAFF.

The CDR3 region has the DNA TGTGCCAGCAGTGCGGGGGGGGGCTCCTACGAGCAGTACTTC. Protein sequence: CASSAGGGSYEQYF. The chain is built from TRBV2 and TRBJ2-7, with 8 bases lining up with TRBD2. CDR3 length: 14 residues. J lost 0 bases, V lost 4 bases, and 2 bases had no gene match. Looked up from germline, CDR1 is SNHLY and CDR2 is FYNNEI.

In this sample, this clone turned up once. V and J are TRBV2 and TRBJ2-1; 14 positions match TRBD2. CDR1 is SNHLY, CDR2 FYNNEI, per germline. J gave up 5 bases and V 11 bases, and 2 bases lay outside the gene matches. The CDR3 is 13 residues long. The CDR3 DNA reads TGTGCCGGGACTAGCGGGAGAAACAATGAGCAGTTCTTC. It specifies CAGTSGRNNEQFF.

The chain links TRBV5-1 to TRBJ1-1, with D maybe TRBD1 (5 bases). Germline V gene lookup returns CDR1 SGHRS and CDR2 YFSETQ. This CDR3 is built from 16 residues. The V and J ends lost 0 bases and 3 bases respectively, with 15 bases between them. The CDR3, as DNA: TGCGCCAGCAGCTTGGAAGGACACCTACCAGACACTGAAGCTTTCTTT. This translates into CASSLEGHLPDTEAFF. Supplemented by reference TRBV5-1 and TRBJ1-1, the full variable domain reads KAGVTQTPRYLIKTRGQQVTLSCSPISGHRSVSWYQQTPGQGLQFLFEYFSETQRNKGNFPGRFSGRQFSNSRSEMNVSTLELGDSALYLCASSLEGHLPDTEAFFGQGTRLTVV.

The rearrangement uses TRBV25-1 and TRBJ1-5, with D possibly being TRBD1 (6 bases). The CDR3 runs to 17 residues. The germline gives CDR1 MGHDK, CDR2 SYGVNS. The CDR3 DNA reads TGTACCTACCCAGTGAATAAGTACAGGGCTTATAATCAGCCCCAGCATTTT. Translating it yields CTYPVNKYRAYNQPQHF. The full variable domain, completed using reference TRBV25-1 and TRBJ1-5, is EADIYQTPRYLVIGTGKKITLECSQTMGHDKMYWYQQDPGMELHLIHYSYGVNSTEKGDLSSESTVSRIRTEHFPLTLESARPSHTSQYLCTYPVNKYRAYNQPQHFGDGTRLSIL.

The genes are TRBV11-2 and TRBJ2-1; TRBD2 might be the D (6 bases). The CDR3 length is 15 residues. Trimming took off 6 bases at V and 5 bases at J, with 17 bases between the two ends. Germline loops: CDR1 SGHAT, CDR2 FQNNGV. CDR3 amino acids: CASSRERRENNEQFF. The CDR3 coding sequence is TGTGCCAGCAGTCGTGAGAGACGGGAGAACAATGAGCAGTTCTTC.

The chain joins TRBV11-2 to TRBJ2-1; D not resolved. The CDR3 extends over 14 amino acids. Between the trimmed V and J ends, which lost 3 bases and 10 bases, there was a span of 16 bases. CDR1 is SGHAT and CDR2 is FQNNGV in the germline V gene. The CDR3 sequence is CASSFELRVVEQFF. In DNA form, the CDR3 reads TGTGCCAGCAGCTTTGAACTCCGAGTAGTGGAGCAGTTCTTC.

As DNA, the CDR3 is TGTGCCAGCAGCTTAACCGGGACAGGGGTCCACGAGCAGTACTTC. This encodes CASSLTGTGVHEQYF. V usage is TRBV7-9 and J usage is TRBJ2-7; 10 nucleotides agree with TRBD1. Germline CDR1 is SEHNR and CDR2 is FQNEAQ (reference sequence). The CDR3 spans 15 residues. V was clipped by 2 bases and J by 5 bases; unmatched bases: 6. Variable domain in full (rest from reference TRBV7-9 and TRBJ2-7): DTGVSQNPRHKITKRGQNVTFRCDPISEHNRLYWYRQTLGQGPEFLTYFQNEAQLEKSRLLSDRFSAERPKGSFSTLEIQRTEQGDSAMYLCASSLTGTGVHEQYFGPGTRLTVT.